This entry lists 3 T cell receptor beta chains sequenced from one sample in a study of T cells in tuberculosis. Method: immunoSEQ multiplex PCR; TCRdb's copy keeps in-frame clones and lacks some. The table records about 30,000 clones, 80% to 95% of them present only once. Sample: PBMCs. The receptor source for this set is a donor aged 10-29 years with latent tuberculosis or without tuberculosis infection.

The gene calls are TRBV6-1 and TRBJ2-7, with D perhaps matching TRBD1 (5 bases). V lost 5 bases, J lost 7 bases, and 18 bases lay in between. The CDR3 spans 14 residues. CDR1 and CDR2 (germline): MNHNS, SASEGT. The CDR3 DNA follows: TGTGCCAGCAGTCCCCTGTATGGGGCCCGGGAGCAGTACTTC. Protein: CASSPLYGAREQYF.

This clone was seen only a few times. This chain connects TRBV5-1 to TRBJ2-3; 9 bases line up with TRBD1. The CDR3 covers 14 residues. Looked up from germline, CDR1 is SGHRS and CDR2 is YFSETQ. J gave up 1 base and V 6 bases, and 3 bases lay outside the gene matches. As DNA, the CDR3 is TGCGCCAGCAAGGGACAGGGTGGCACAGATACGCAGTATTTT. This gives the protein CASKGQGGTDTQYF.

The chain couples TRBV27 to TRBJ2-2; D perhaps matches TRBD2 (7 bases). V was clipped by 7 bases and J by 2 bases, with 14 bases between them. This CDR3 is built from 15 residues. CDR1 and CDR2 (germline): MNHEY, SMNVEV (reference sequence). The CDR3 DNA sequence: TGTGCCAGCATGGGGGGGGGCCTCAACACCGGGGAGCTGTTTTTT. This translates into CASMGGGLNTGELFF.